This entry lists 6 T cell receptor beta chains sequenced from one sample in a study of cytomegalovirus exposure and HLA in healthy donors. PCR amplification relied on 60 Vbeta primers (plus 13 Jbeta primers). Profiled with immunoSEQ multiplex PCR; TCRdb holds only in-frame clones, not every one. The data show about 60,000 clones, 60% to 85% seen once. Sample: PBMCs. These receptors were taken from a middle-aged woman in good health and CMV-seropositive.

The V gene is TRBV6-1, the J gene TRBJ1-3, with D maybe TRBD1 (5 bases). The CDR3 contains 14 residues. Trimming took 11 bases from V and 3 from J, leaving 17 bases between them. Germline CDR1 is MNHNS and CDR2 is SASEGT. This CDR3 is CAGTGVWGGNTIYF. CDR3 bases: TGTGCCGGAACAGGTGTCTGGGGTGGAAACACCATATATTTT.

This clone showed up just once. The V gene is TRBV6-4, the J gene TRBJ2-1, with 12 nucleotides matching TRBD1. Germline V CDR1 and CDR2: MRHNA, SNTAGT. V was clipped by 2 bases and J by 8 bases; unmatched bases: 1. This CDR3 spans 14 amino acids. The CDR3 here is CASSDGTGGDEQFF. The CDR3 DNA sequence: TGTGCCAGCAGTGACGGGACAGGGGGCGATGAGCAGTTCTTC.

V gene TRBV6-5 combines with J gene TRBJ1-2, with 9 bases fitting TRBD1. The CDR3 totals 13 residues. V lost 6 bases, J lost 7 bases, and 6 bases stayed unmatched. Germline CDR1 reads MNHEY; CDR2 reads SVGAGI. The DNA for the CDR3 is TGTGCCAGCAGCACGGGACAGGGAATTGGCTACACCTTC. Residues: CASSTGQGIGYTF.

The rearrangement joins TRBV7-3 to TRBJ2-1; 12 bases align to TRBD2. The CDR3 runs to 15 residues. Germline V gene sequence: CDR1 SGHTA, CDR2 FQGTGA. J gave up 9 bases and V 5 bases, and 8 bases lay outside the gene matches. In nucleotides, the CDR3 is TGTGCCAGCAGCACCTCTAGCGGGGGGGCTGGTGAGCAGTTCTTC. As protein: CASSTSSGGAGEQFF.

The V gene is TRBV21-1, the J gene TRBJ1-5; TRBD1 is taken as the D call from the table, unchecked against the DNA. TRBV21-1 corresponds to a pseudogene. The CDR3 is made up of 15 amino acids. The chain's CDR3 is CASSPPTGLDQPQHF. CDR3 sequence (DNA): TGTGCCAGCAGCCCCCCGACAGGGCTGGATCAGCCCCAGCATTTT.

The sample holds a few counts of this clone. The rearrangement joins TRBV7-9 to TRBJ2-3; TRBD1 might be the D (6 bases). Germline V gives CDR1 SEHNR, CDR2 FQNEAQ (reference sequence). V was shortened by 6 bases and J by 3 bases, with 13 bases between the two germline ends. CDR3 length: 14 residues. The DNA for the CDR3 is TGTGCCAGCAGATCTAGACAGGAGACAGATACGCAGTATTTT. Its protein is CASRSRQETDTQYF.